A selection of T cell receptor beta chains follows, all from one sample in a study of tumor-infiltrating lymphocytes in oesophageal squamous cell carcinoma. Each CDR3 protein gets one entry after TCRdb re-called the PCR reads with MiXCR. The sample includes about 17,000 distinct CDR3 sequences, less than 50% of them seen just once. Material: normal esophageal tissue next to the tumor. The receptors here all came from a female donor with esophageal squamous cell carcinoma. CDR3s include the opening cysteine and the closing phenylalanine or tryptophan. D genes are given only for firm matches. Size values are once, few and many counts, or a class for expanded clones, and some rows have none.

V gene	J gene	clone size	D gene	CDR3 DNA	CDR3 protein
TRBV7-3	TRBJ2-1	.	.	TGTGCCAGCAGCTTGTTGGGTGGGACTTACAATGAGCAGTTCTTC	CASSLLGGTYNEQFF
TRBV6-8	TRBJ2-1	.	.	TGTGCCAGCAGTGCCGGGAGATACAATGAGCAGTTCTTC	CASSAGRYNEQFF
TRBV7-3	TRBJ2-2	once	.	TGTGCCAGCAGCTTACAGGTTACCGGGGAGCTGTTTTTT	CASSLQVTGELFF
TRBV28	TRBJ2-3	few	.	TGTGCCAGCAGTTTACCCCACACAGATACGCAGTATTTT	CASSLPHTDTQYF
TRBV7-9	TRBJ2-7	few	TRBD1	TGTGCCAGCAGCTTAGGGGGACAGGGGATCGAGCAGTACTTC	CASSLGGQGIEQYF
TRBV7-3	TRBJ2-1	few	.	TGTGCCAGCAGCACCCGGGGTAGCTTCTCCTACAATGAGCAGTTCTTC	CASSTRGSFSYNEQFF
TRBV7-4	TRBJ1-2	.	.	TGTGCCAGCAGCTTAGAAAACTATGGCTACACCTTC	CASSLENYGYTF
TRBV5-5	TRBJ1-1	many	.	TGTGCCAGCAGCAAGGACAGCGAAGCTTTCTTT	CASSKDSEAFF
TRBV7-6	TRBJ2-7	many	.	TGTGCCAGCAGCTTAAATGTGGCCTACGAGCAGTACTTC	CASSLNVAYEQYF
TRBV28	TRBJ2-1	medium-sized	TRBD1	TGTGCCAGCAGTTTATCGGCAGGGGGTTGGAATGAGCAGTTCTTC	CASSLSAGGWNEQFF
TRBV11-2	TRBJ2-5	many	.	TGTGCCAGCAGCGGACAGCTAGAAGAGACCCAGTACTTC	CASSGQLEETQYF